The clone carrying this T cell receptor beta chain appeared many times. Its antigen is currently unknown. The source of the sample is a study of CD8+CD57+ T cells in acquired aplastic anemia. For the study at large: Sorted CD4+ and CD8+ cells gave a mean 3.2 ug DNA, range roughly 0.18 to 30 ug.

Patients selected for sequencing had displayed CD8+CD57+ cell expansion by flow cytometry. No therapy had been given to the patients at the time of blood sampling. Study-level points and caveats: Patients and controls were not found to differ significantly in CD8+ Simpson's diversity.

TCR beta VDJ and CDR3 profiling used genomic DNA as template. TCRdb independently ran MiXCR on the reads; one entry per CDR3 protein. The sample records 400,000 to 600,000 distinct CDR3 sequences, roughly 34% being singletons. Trimming removed 2 bases at V and 5 bases at J, with 13 bases between. The CDR3 is made up of 14 amino acids. CDR1 and CDR2 (germline): LNHDA, SQIVND (reference sequence). Sequencing input: sorted CD4+, CD8+, or CD8+CD57+ T cells (not recorded which) from PBMCs. The chain is built from TRBV19 and TRBJ2-7; D not resolved. This receptor was identified in a human donor with aplastic anemia. In DNA form, the CDR3 reads TGTGCCAGTAGTATAACTGGGGTGGGGAACGAGCAGTACTTC. It is translated as CASSITGVGNEQYF.